This T cell receptor (beta chain) was captured by sequencing in a study of T cell clusters in autoimmune cytopenias. General study results and limits: No cluster-lack signature appeared between secondary cytopenia and chronic lymphocytic leukemia patients, apparently due to lymphoma masking.

On this clonotype: The antigen remains unidentified.

The length of the CDR3 is 14 residues. Multiplex touch-down PCR amplified TRB using TRB-A and TRB-B pools in one tube. TCRdb reanalyzed the multiplex PCR reads and collapses them to one entry per CDR3 protein, without DNA. This listing includes approximately 2,500 distinct CDR3 sequences. TRB amplification used approximately 270 ng of peripheral blood genomic DNA. Sequenced: peripheral blood. The TCR originated in a human donor with an autoimmune cytopenia or autoimmune hepatitis (not recorded which). The chain combines TRBV12-3 or TRBV12-4 with TRBJ1-2; the TCRdb call, TRBD1, lacks DNA for checking. CDR3 amino acids: CASRMDGGSYGYTF.